A selection of T cell receptor beta chains follows, all from one sample in a study of T cell responses to AZD1222 COVID-19 vaccine. Using immunoSEQ multiplex PCR, the repertoire was profiled, and TCRdb retains in-frame clones only, with some absent. The data hold approximately 100,000 clones, with over 75% observed a single time. The specimen was peripheral blood, collected 28 days after the second AZD1222 dose. Receptors originate from an adult who received the AZD1222 COVID-19 vaccine. The conserved cysteine and the conserved F or W are not part of the CDR3 here.

>TRBJ2-7|TRBV5-1
ASSLGQGKLEQY
>TRBJ2-7|TRBV18
ASSPSGAEQY
>TRBJ2-6|TRBV29-1
SVEATGAGANVLT
>TRBJ2-1|TRBV27
ASSSGGVSYNEQF
>TRBJ2-2|TRBV5-1
ASSRVAGGNTGELF
>TRBJ2-4|TRBV7-2
ASSPGTFMN
>TRBJ2-1|TRBV19
ASSSGEQF
>TRBJ2-7|TRBV5-1
ASRDSSYEQY
>TRBJ2-7|TRBV6-1
ASSEEDSTFFEQY
>TRBJ1-5|TRBV6-5
ASIRSDSAEWPQH
>TRBJ2-3|TRBV12-3/TRBV12-4
ASRQGGEDTQY
>TRBJ2-7|TRBV6-5
ASSYSAGSYEQY
>TRBJ2-7|TRBV6-5
ATRGTQSYEQY
>TRBJ2-3|TRBV9
ASSVTPGTSGGDTQY
>TRBJ2-7|TRBV7-2
ASSPGLAGGPPPGKQY
>TRBJ2-7|TRBV28
ASSISRTPYEQY
>TRBJ2-7|TRBV7-9
ASSLVGGSKSYEQY
>TRBJ2-6|TRBV4-1
ASSQVSGGTGANVLT
>TRBJ1-1|TRBV19
ASRPGTENTEAF
>TRBJ2-2|TRBV7-9
ASSGRDLAGELF
>TRBJ2-2|TRBV7-8
ASSFGIANTGELF
>TRBJ2-1|TRBV19
ASSLLAGAGNEQF
>TRBJ2-1|TRBV4-1
ASSQTPTGLNEQF
>TRBJ1-1|TRBV19
ASIYRDKTEAF